The sequence of this T cell receptor beta chain was determined in a study of cytomegalovirus exposure and HLA in healthy donors. With 60 Vbeta and 13 Jbeta primers, the PCR was carried out. The protocol was immunoSEQ multiplex PCR, while the TCRdb copy is restricted to in-frame clones and leaves out a portion. The data show around 150,000 clones, roughly 80% seen once. CDR1 is SGHTA and CDR2 is FQGNSA in the germline V gene. Trimming left V 0 bases short and J 6 bases short, with 15 bases between. The CDR3 loop spans 16 amino acids. This clone has only one observation. The clonotype originates from a man younger than 35 in good health and CMV-seronegative. The chain is built from TRBV7-2 and TRBJ1-5; maybe TRBD1 (5 bases). Sequenced material: PBMCs. In nucleotides, the CDR3 is TGTGCCAGCAGCTTAGCTCCCAGGGTCATCAGTCAGCCCCAGCATTTT. It specifies CASSLAPRVISQPQHF.